This T cell receptor (beta chain) emerged from a study of T cell repertoires in ileal Crohn's disease (dated by TCRdb to between 2017 and 2020). A note on the overall study: At the time of surgery, around 35% of patients were active smokers, and the median duration of disease was 7.9 years. The study sequenced 150 to 200 mucosal samples from 57 patients, taken at several locations on the surgical specimen and at postoperative endoscopy. M6 samples consisted of neoterminal ileum biopsies collected during postoperative colonoscopy. Endoscopic postoperative recurrence was defined as a Rutgeerts score above i0. A prospective multicentre cohort supplied the 50 or so Crohn's disease patients whose TCR repertoires were analysed. The study ran alongside a multicentre cohort designed to identify predictors of early endoscopic recurrence after ileocolonic resection. All patients had surgery for a complication: stricturing disease in about 60% and penetrating disease in about 40%. Postoperative therapy was given to about half of the patients, with thiopurines administered to about ten patients and anti-TNF agents administered to around 19 patients. Study-level results and caveats: Mucosal CD4 and CD8 T cells were sorted and sequenced only in a subgroup of patients, whose size was not stated. Sorted CD8 T cells carried more high-frequency clones than CD4 T cells, suggesting mucosal expansions were mainly CD8. Within the first year after surgery, the timing of postoperative endoscopy varied, and the median delay was roughly 6.9 months. A significantly higher proportion of clonal expansions was observed in active smokers at surgery than in non-smokers (about 25% vs 18%, p=0.02). Higher percentages of high-frequency clones at the time of surgery were linked to endoscopic recurrence, and every patient with clonality above 26.8% (18/57) had recurrence.

From a lookup of the germline V gene, CDR1 and CDR2 are ENHRY and SYGVKD. The CDR3 starts with the cysteine, ends with the phenylalanine, and has 13 residues. Just the 39-base CDR3 DNA is kept, in frame starting at base 1. The trim is 2 bases for V and 4 bases for J, with a gap of 6 bases between the germline ends. The time point label of this sample denotes: neoterminal ileum biopsy at postoperative endoscopy, about 6 months after surgery. To be eligible, patients had to be adults with ileal or ileocolonic Crohn's disease and an indication for ileocolonic resection. Whole ileal mucosal biopsies were kept frozen at -80 degrees C prior to DNA extraction. Genomic DNA was isolated from frozen whole biopsies using a TRizol-based method, and the DNA was quantified with a NanoDrop 2000 spectrophotometer. The table lists this clone with a few counts. Its antigen is still unknown. Qualities for individual bases were not recorded, and no much larger clone is one base off.

For commercial TCRB immunosequencing, roughly 0.5 micrograms of biopsy DNA were submitted for each sample. CDR3 regions were amplified from genomic DNA by Adaptive Biotechnology using a two-step, amplification bias-controlled multiplex PCR. Primers for every V and J gene segment were used in the first PCR, and barcodes and Illumina adapters were added in the second PCR. CDR3 libraries were sequenced on an Illumina instrument. As for the original processing: The analysis drew on both the pipelines supplied by the vendor and custom analysis of the raw data in R/Bioconductor running R version 3.3.0. Clonality, which ranges from 0 to 1, was calculated as the inverse of the normalised Shannon entropy across all productive clones. High-frequency clones were defined as the repertoire share of the top 100 clones, retaining only clones passing a 95% confidence test. Overlap between samples was measured with the Morisita-Horn index, while repertoire diversity was measured with the Simpson index. The table comes from immuneACCESS by way of TCRdb, which keeps in-frame sequences with V and J called. Part of the clones is missing from these tables; in studies checked, under half for an unresolved V gene and the rest for unknown reasons. The DNA was the basis for D and trimming; V, J and clone size are from that table. The sample contains 8,500 to 13,000 clones, roughly 80% of them found a single time. Roughly 16% of the sample belongs to the ten largest clones.

The sequenced material came from ileal tissue. The TCR comes from an adult with Crohn's disease. The V gene is TRBV10-3 and the J gene is TRBJ2-1; the D segment could be TRBD2, given 5 matching bases. The DNA sequence is as follows: TGTGCCATCAGTGAGCAGCGGTACAATGAGCAGTTCTTC. It codes for CAISEQRYNEQFF.